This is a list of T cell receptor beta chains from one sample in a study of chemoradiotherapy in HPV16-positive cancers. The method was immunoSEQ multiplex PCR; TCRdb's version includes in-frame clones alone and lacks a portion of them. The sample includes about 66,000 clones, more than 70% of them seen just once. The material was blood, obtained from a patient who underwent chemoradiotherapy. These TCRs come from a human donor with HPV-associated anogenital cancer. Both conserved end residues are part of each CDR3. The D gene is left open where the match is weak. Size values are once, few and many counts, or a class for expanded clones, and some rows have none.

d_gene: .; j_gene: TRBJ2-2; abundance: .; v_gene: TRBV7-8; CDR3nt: TGTGCCAGCAGCTTCCCAGGGTCGGGGGTAAACACCGGGGAGCTGTTTTTT; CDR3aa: CASSFPGSGVNTGELFF
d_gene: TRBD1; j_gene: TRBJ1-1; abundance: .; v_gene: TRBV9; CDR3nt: TGTGCCAGCAGCCCCCGACAGGGTTCTGAAGCTTTCTTT; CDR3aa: CASSPRQGSEAFF
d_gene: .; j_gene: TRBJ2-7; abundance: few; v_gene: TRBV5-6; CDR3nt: TGTGCCAGCAGCTTAGGACAGCTCGCCTACGAGCAGTACTTC; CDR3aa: CASSLGQLAYEQYF
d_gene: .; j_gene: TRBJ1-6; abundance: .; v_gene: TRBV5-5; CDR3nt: TGTGCCAGCAGCTTGTTAGGGGGTATTACTTCACCCCTCCACTTT; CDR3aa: CASSLLGGITSPLHF
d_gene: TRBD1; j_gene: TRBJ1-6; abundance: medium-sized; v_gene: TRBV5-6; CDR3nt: TGTGCCAGCAGCTCACAGGGGGCAAGGTCACCCCTCCACTTT; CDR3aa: CASSSQGARSPLHF
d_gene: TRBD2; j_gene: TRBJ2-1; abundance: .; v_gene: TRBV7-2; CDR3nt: TGTGCCAGCAGCTCGGGACTAGCGAATGAGCAGTTCTTC; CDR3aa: CASSSGLANEQFF
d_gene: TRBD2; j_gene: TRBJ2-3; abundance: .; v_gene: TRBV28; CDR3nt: TGTGCCAGCTCTACCCTGGGACTAGGCGGGTATACGCAGTATTTT; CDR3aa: CASSTLGLGGYTQYF
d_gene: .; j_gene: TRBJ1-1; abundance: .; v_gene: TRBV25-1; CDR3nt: TGTGCCAGCAGTGAAGAGTGGAACACTGAAGCTTTCTTT; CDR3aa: CASSEEWNTEAFF
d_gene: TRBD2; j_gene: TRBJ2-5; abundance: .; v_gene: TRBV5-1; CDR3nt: TGCGCCAGCAGCTTGACGACGGGGGGGTCGACCCAGTACTTC; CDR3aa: CASSLTTGGSTQYF
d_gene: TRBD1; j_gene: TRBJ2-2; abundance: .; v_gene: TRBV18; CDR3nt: TGTGCCAGCCCGGTAAATGTGGGAACCGGGACAGAGAACACCGGGGAGCTGTTTTTT; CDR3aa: CASPVNVGTGTENTGELFF
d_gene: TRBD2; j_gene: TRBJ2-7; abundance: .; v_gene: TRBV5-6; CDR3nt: TGTGCCAGCAGCTGGGGGGGACCCCGGTCCGGGGAGCAGTACTTC; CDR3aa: CASSWGGPRSGEQYF
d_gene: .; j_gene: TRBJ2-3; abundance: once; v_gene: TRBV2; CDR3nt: TGTGCCAGCAACCTGGAAGATACGCAGTATTTT; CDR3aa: CASNLEDTQYF
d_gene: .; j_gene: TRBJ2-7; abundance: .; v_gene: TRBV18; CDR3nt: TGTGCCAGCTCACCACCGAGAGGGCTTGAGCAGTACTTC; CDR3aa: CASSPPRGLEQYF
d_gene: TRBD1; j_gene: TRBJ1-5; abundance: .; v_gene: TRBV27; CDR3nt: TGTGCCAGCAGTCCCGTGGGCCCGACAGGGGCCAATCAGCCCCAGCATTTT; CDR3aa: CASSPVGPTGANQPQHF
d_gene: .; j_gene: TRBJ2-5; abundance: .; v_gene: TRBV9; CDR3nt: TGTGCCAGCAGCGTAGCCAGTGGTGGGGAGACCCAGTACTTC; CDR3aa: CASSVASGGETQYF
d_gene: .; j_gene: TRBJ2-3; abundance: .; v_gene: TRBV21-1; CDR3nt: TGTGCCAGCAGCTCACCGGAGGGCAGGGAGGGCACAGATACGCAGTATTTT; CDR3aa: CASSSPEGREGTDTQYF
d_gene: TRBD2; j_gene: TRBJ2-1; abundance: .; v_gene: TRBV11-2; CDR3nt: TGTGCCAGCAGCCAGGCGCGGCGGGGGGGCTACAATGAGCAGTTCTTC; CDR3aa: CASSQARRGGYNEQFF
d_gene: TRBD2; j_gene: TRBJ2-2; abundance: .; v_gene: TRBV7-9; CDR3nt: TGTGCCAGCAGCCCTTCCCGGGGGGGCGGGGAGCTGTTTTTT; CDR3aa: CASSPSRGGGELFF
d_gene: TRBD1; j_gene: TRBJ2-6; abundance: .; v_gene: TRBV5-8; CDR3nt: TGTGCCAGCAGCTACGTAGGACAGGCAATCTCTGGGGCCAACGTCCTGACTTTC; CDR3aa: CASSYVGQAISGANVLTF
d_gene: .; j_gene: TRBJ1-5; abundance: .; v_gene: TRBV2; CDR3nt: TGTGCCAGCAGTTTGACAAGTAGTAGCAATCAGCCCCAGCATTTT; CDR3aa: CASSLTSSSNQPQHF
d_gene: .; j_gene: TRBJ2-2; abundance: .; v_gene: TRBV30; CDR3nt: TGTGCCGGGGTTGGCAGGGCAGACACCGGGGAGCTGTTTTTT; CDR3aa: CAGVGRADTGELFF
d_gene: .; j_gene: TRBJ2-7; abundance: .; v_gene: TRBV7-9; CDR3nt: TGTGCCAGCAGCTCCCCGGGATTCTACGAGCAGTACTTC; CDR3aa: CASSSPGFYEQYF
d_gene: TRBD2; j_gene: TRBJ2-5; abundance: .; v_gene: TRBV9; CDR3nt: TGTGCCAGCAGCGTGACGGGGGGCCAAGAGACCCAGTACTTC; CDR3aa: CASSVTGGQETQYF
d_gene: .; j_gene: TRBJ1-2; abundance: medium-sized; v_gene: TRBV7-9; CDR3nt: TGTGCCAGCAGCTTGTTCGAGGGCTACACCTTC; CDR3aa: CASSLFEGYTF
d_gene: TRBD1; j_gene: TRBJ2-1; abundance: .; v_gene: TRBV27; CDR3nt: TGTGCCAGCAGTTTAGGGACAGGGTGGTACAATGAGCAGTTCTTC; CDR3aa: CASSLGTGWYNEQFF
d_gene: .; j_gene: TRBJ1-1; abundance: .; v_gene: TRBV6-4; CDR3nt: TGTGCCAGCAGTGCCCACTCGCAGGGTACTGAAGCTTTCTTT; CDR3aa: CASSAHSQGTEAFF
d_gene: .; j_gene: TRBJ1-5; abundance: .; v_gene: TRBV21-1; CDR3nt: TGTGCCAGCAGATCCACCCCGACTAATAGCAATCAGCCCCAGCATTTT; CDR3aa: CASRSTPTNSNQPQHF
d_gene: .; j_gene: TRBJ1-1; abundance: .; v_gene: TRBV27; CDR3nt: TGTGCCAGCAGCCCCCTTGGGACCCTGGGCACTGAAGCTTTCTTT; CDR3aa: CASSPLGTLGTEAFF
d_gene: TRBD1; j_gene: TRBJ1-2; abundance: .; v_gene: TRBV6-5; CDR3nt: TGTGCCAGCAGTTACCAGGCAGGGGGCAGAGAGGGCTACACCTTC; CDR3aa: CASSYQAGGREGYTF
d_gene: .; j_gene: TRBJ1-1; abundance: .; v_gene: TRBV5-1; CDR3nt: TGCGCCAGCAGCTGGGCCCAGGACACTGAAGCTTTCTTT; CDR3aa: CASSWAQDTEAFF
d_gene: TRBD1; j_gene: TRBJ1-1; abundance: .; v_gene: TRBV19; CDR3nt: TGTGCCAGTAGTCCATCGACAGGGGGATCGGGAACTGAAGCTTTCTTT; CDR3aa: CASSPSTGGSGTEAFF
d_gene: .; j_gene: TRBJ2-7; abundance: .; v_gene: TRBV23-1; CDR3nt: TGCGCCAGCACCACCCCCGCGGGGAGGGGGGCATGGTACGAGCAGTACTTC; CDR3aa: CASTTPAGRGAWYEQYF
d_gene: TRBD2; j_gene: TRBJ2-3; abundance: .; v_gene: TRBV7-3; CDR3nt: TGTGCCAGCAGCCCCCGACTAGCGGGGGGGGGACGCACAGATACGCAGTATTTT; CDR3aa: CASSPRLAGGGRTDTQYF
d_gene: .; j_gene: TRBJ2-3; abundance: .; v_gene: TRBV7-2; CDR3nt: TGTGCCAGCAGCTTAGCCCCTAGCACAGATACGCAGTATTTT; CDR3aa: CASSLAPSTDTQYF
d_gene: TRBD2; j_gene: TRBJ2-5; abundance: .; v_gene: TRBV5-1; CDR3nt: TGCGCCAGCAGCTTTACTAGCGACCAAGAGACCCAGTACTTC; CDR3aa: CASSFTSDQETQYF
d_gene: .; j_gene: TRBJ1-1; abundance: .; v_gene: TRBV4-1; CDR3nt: TGCGCCAGCAGCCCTCAACGGGGCACTGAAGCTTTCTTT; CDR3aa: CASSPQRGTEAFF
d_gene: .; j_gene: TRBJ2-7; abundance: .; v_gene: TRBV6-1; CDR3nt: TGTGCCAGCAGTGAAACGGCGATCGACGAGCAGTACTTC; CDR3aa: CASSETAIDEQYF
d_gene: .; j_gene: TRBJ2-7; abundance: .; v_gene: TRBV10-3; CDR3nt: TGTGCCATCTGGCAGGGGAAGGTAGACGAGCAGTACTTC; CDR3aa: CAIWQGKVDEQYF
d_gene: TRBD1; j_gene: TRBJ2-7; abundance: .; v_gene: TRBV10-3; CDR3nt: TGTGCCATCAGCAATCCAGACAGGGGCTTTTACGAGCAGTACTTC; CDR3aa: CAISNPDRGFYEQYF
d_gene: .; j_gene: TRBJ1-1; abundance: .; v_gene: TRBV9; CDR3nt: TGTGCCAGCAGCCCTGACACGTTCACTGAAGCTTTCTTT; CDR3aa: CASSPDTFTEAFF
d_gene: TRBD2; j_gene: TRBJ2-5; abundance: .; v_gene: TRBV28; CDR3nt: TGTGCCAGCAGTTTTTCGAGCGGGAGGGGATTAGAGACCCAGTACTTC; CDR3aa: CASSFSSGRGLETQYF
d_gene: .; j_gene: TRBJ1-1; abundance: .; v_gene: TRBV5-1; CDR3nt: TGCGCCAGCAGCCCTATAATCGGGGGGGAAGGAGCTTTCTTT; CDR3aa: CASSPIIGGEGAFF
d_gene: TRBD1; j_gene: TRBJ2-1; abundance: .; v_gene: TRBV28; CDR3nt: TGTGCCAGCAGTTCTAATCAGGGACAGGGGCTTCGTAATGAGCAGTTCTTC; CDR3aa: CASSSNQGQGLRNEQFF
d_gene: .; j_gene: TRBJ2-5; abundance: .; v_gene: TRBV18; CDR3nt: TGTGCCAGCTCACCAGGAAACAGGCAAGAGACCCAGTACTTC; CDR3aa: CASSPGNRQETQYF
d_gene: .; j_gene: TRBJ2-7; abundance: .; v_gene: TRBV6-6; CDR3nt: TGTGCCAGCAGTTACTCGCTGGGGGGCGAGCAGTACTTC; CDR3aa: CASSYSLGGEQYF
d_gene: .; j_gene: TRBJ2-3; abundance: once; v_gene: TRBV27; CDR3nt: TGTGCCAGCAGTTCCCTCCCTTACCAACCTAATACGCAGTATTTT; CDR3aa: CASSSLPYQPNTQYF
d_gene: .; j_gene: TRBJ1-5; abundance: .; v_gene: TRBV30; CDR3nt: TGTGCCTGGAGTAGGGTAGGTCCGAGCAATCAGCCCCAGCATTTT; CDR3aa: CAWSRVGPSNQPQHF
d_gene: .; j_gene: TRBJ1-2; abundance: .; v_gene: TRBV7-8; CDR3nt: TGTGCCAGCAGCTTAGGGACGCCACAGGGCTACACCTTC; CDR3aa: CASSLGTPQGYTF
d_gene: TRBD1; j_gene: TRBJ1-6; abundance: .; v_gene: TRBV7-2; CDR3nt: TGTGCCAGCAGGCCCGGGACAGATAATTCACCCCTCCACTTT; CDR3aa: CASRPGTDNSPLHF
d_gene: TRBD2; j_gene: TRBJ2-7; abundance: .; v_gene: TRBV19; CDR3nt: TGTGCCAGTAGTGGGGGGGACCGGAACCCGCCGGGACTAGCGGGAGGGAGGACCTACGAGCAGTACTTC; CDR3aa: CASSGGDRNPPGLAGGRTYEQYF
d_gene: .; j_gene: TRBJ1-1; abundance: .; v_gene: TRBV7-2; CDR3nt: TGTGCCAGCAGCTTAGGAGGTATGTGGGGGAACACTGAAGCTTTCTTT; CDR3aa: CASSLGGMWGNTEAFF
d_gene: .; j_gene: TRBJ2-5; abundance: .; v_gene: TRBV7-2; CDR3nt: TGTGCCAGCAGCCCCCCCCTAACGGGGATTCGAGTCCAAGAGACCCAGTACTTC; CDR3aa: CASSPPLTGIRVQETQYF
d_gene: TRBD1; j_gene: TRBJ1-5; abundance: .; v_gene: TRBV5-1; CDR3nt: TGTGCCAGCAGCTCTATGGACAGGAGCAATCAGCCCCAGCATTTT; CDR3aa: CASSSMDRSNQPQHF
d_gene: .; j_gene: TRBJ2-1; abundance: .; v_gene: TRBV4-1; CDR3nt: TGCGCCAGCAGCCAAGTAGATCTAGTGGTCTTTCGGGAGCAGTTCTTC; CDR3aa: CASSQVDLVVFREQFF
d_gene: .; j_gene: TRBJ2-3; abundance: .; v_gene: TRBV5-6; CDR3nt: TGTGCCAGCAGCTTCTCTCGGTCGATAAATACGCAGTATTTT; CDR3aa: CASSFSRSINTQYF
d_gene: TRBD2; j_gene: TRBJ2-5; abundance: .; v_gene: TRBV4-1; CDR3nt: TGCGCCAGCAGCCAAGATTCAGTATCCGAGGGAGGGCCGCTGGAGACCCAGTACTTC; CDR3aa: CASSQDSVSEGGPLETQYF
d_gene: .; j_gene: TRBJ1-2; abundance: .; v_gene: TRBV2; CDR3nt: TGTGCCAGCAGCGTTCGATCGGTGAGGGACTATGGCTACACCTTC; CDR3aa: CASSVRSVRDYGYTF
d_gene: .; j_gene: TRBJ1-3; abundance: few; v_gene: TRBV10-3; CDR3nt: TGTGCCATCAGCGACAACAAGCCTGGAAACACCATATATTTT; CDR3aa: CAISDNKPGNTIYF
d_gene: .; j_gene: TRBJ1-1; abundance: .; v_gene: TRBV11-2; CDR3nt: TGTGCCAGCAGCTTAGAGCAGGCCCCCAACACTGAAGCTTTCTTT; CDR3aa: CASSLEQAPNTEAFF